This TCR beta chain came from a study of blood T cell repertoires in COVID-19 (TCRdb year 2020). Regarding the research as a whole: Samples covering the acute and convalescent phases of COVID-19 were provided by collaborators in the United States, Italy and Spain. The material from the prospective study consisted of cDNA or gDNA derived from T cells, B-cell-depleted T cells, or PBMCs. Subjects who had been exposed to COVID-19, were actively infected with it, or had recovered from it provided the deeply sampled blood TCRbeta repertoires that made up the dataset. A freely available public database, intended as a resource for researchers studying the immune response to SARS-CoV-2, is where the repertoires were released. The samples were drawn from the first 160 participants of the ongoing ImmuneRACE study and from 950 to 1,500 subjects provided by 6 global collaborators. Nearly every sample came with metadata listing a de-identified subject ID, COVID-19 status, age in years and sex. HLA class I and class II types, where available, came from metadata supplied by the sample provider rather than from assay-based typing. The paper as a whole reports these results and caveats: The amount of clinical and demographic metadata varied by source and participant and was provided uncurated.

Measured from the cysteine to the phenylalanine, the CDR3 is 15 residues long. Just CDR3 DNA is preserved here, 45 bases in frame from base 1. The germline V gene encodes CDR1 SGHRS and CDR2 YFSETQ. V sheds 1 base and J sheds 7 bases, leaving 16 bases between their ends. The immunoSEQ Assay, a bias-controlled multiplex PCR, was used to amplify TCRbeta CDR3 regions from genomic DNA. Concerning the study's data processing: The number of nucleated cells in each sample was estimated by amplification of reference gene primers within the assay. To quantify the absolute abundance of each unique TCRbeta CDR3 rearrangement, sequence reads were collapsed and filtered. For each sample, productive Simpson clonality was calculated by taking the square root of Simpson's diversity index across productive rearrangements. Imported from immuneACCESS, the table was reduced by TCRdb to in-frame sequences with V and J called. These copies leave out some clones; in studies compared against another copy, an unresolved V gene accounts for under half, and the cause of the remainder is not known. D and trimming were read from the DNA, whereas the V and J calls and clone size are those reported in that table. In all, the sample holds around 300,000 clones, and roughly 89% of those were seen once. The ten largest clones take up 0.94% of the sample.

A second Seattle source provided samples from volunteer blood donors who had recovered from COVID-19. Collaborating institutions collected whole blood in K2EDTA tubes following their own protocols. For TCRbeta analysis, collaborators shipped samples in one of three forms: frozen whole blood, isolated PBMCs, or DNA extracted from either of those sample types. This clone was seen once. Its target antigen remains unknown. No qualities accompany the bases; no much larger clone lies one base away. The receptor was derived from a woman aged 40 to 55 who had recovered from COVID-19. Material: peripheral blood. The rearranged segments are TRBV5-1 and TRBJ2-3; the D gene is perhaps TRBD1, on 5 matching bases. The CDR3 protein is CASSLQGNLENTQYF. The sequenced DNA is TGCGCCAGCAGCTTGCAGGGTAATTTAGAGAATACGCAGTATTTT.